The rows below give T cell receptor beta chains drawn from one sample of a study of T cells in Graves' hyperthyroidism and ophthalmopathy. TCRdb re-called the multiplex PCR reads with MiXCR, one entry per CDR3 protein. The top ten hold roughly 10% of the sample, which has about 520,000 distinct CDR3 sequences, approximately 25% seen once. The sample comprised blood. These TCRs come from a woman between 25 and 40 years old with Graves' ophthalmopathy. CDR3s leave out the opening cysteine and the closing phenylalanine or tryptophan.

V gene,CDR3 protein
TRBV4-1,ASSQDVSPEGYT
TRBV7-9,ATHFPSRLTEAF
TRBV6-1,ASTTVDSYEQY
TRBV6-2/TRBV6-3,ASSYGEAYEQY
TRBV4-3,ASSQARASPGELF
TRBV30,AWSEQRKITEAF
TRBV2,ASGELYKTQY
TRBV12-3/TRBV12-4,ASSKGTGNTEAF
TRBV20-1,SARPPRGGLASYEQY
TRBV5-6,ASSLNAGIDQPQH
TRBV5-1,ASSLGTVGTGELF
TRBV10-3,ASSYSVSQTQY
TRBV6-1,ASSPQGADTEAF
TRBV7-2,ASSLAYPGQGSPTGELF
TRBV2,ASRVGTASYQPQH
TRBV28,ASRPTGTLTYEQY
TRBV2,ASSEEGGFGSGNTIY
TRBV20-1,SAYPTSGGPEGETQY
TRBV12-3/TRBV12-4,ASRGGQIYEQY
TRBV12-3/TRBV12-4,ASTLGGQGYEQY
TRBV7-9,ASSLVIQDPYEQY
TRBV12-3/TRBV12-4,ASSLNLGGSSYEQY
TRBV20-1,SASLAGVETQY
TRBV7-2,ASSLVYEQETQY
TRBV30,AWSPVGGPKQY
TRBV2,ASSFLRGRTEAF
TRBV27,ASKSSIINYGYT
TRBV6-1,ASSELRGEYQETQY
TRBV5-1,ASSYDRSEAF
TRBV6-1,ASRWTGEGSYEQY
TRBV12-3/TRBV12-4,ASRRTRDRSGNTIY
TRBV24-1,ATSDPIFLYQPQH
TRBV9,ASSVGLRGALNHKETQY
TRBV6-5,ASSSSGLAPYEQY
TRBV11-1,ASSHGLAGVSYEQY
TRBV12-3/TRBV12-4,ASSFRTGGYVTEAF
TRBV6-1,ASRDRTRYEQY
TRBV27,ASGQGGAF
TRBV5-1,ASSLGDGSDGVDGYT
TRBV6-2/TRBV6-3,ASSYSRVGLKFGYT
TRBV6-1,ASSLTGTIYEQY
TRBV19,ASSTGRGVWYGYT
TRBV20-1,SVWDIGLAGGSGIQY
TRBV29-1,SVRGQMNTEAF
TRBV20-1,SATLWTIQETQY
TRBV11-2,ASSLDTLRGTEAF
TRBV20-1,SARRGGSFQPQH
TRBV12-3/TRBV12-4,ASSNTESLYGYT
TRBV7-2,ASSLAAKDTGELF
TRBV12-3/TRBV12-4,ASEHWGVEENIQY
TRBV20-1,SARIPYQETQY
TRBV6-1,ASSPERGGQY
TRBV9,ASSAGQGAGQPQH
TRBV7-2,ASTSFTGEVGYT
TRBV5-6,ASSRGKKDSPLH
TRBV12-3/TRBV12-4,ASSLSGYNEQY
TRBV20-1,SAGASGGISDTQY